What follows is one T cell receptor (beta chain) and its context. CDR1 and CDR2 from the germline V gene are SGDLS and YYNGEE. V was cut by 2 bases and J by 2 bases, with 10 bases left in between. There are 15 residues in the CDR3. This sample is drawn from a study of blood T cell repertoires in COVID-19. Across the whole study: The United States, Italy and Spain were the sources of the acute and convalescent COVID-19 samples. Sources were T cells, B-cell-depleted T cells, or PBMCs; the material itself was cDNA or gDNA.

Per the original data handling: Amplifying reference gene primers gave estimates of nucleated cell counts. Only in-frame clones appear in the TCRdb table, and some are missing; sequencing was by immunoSEQ multiplex PCR. Clonal size and the V and J genes are those of that table, whereas D and trimming came from the DNA. The sample carries 100,000 to 140,000 clones, 84% recorded once. This sequence was found in a human donor in a cohort sampled during active COVID-19. The chain recombines TRBV9 with TRBJ2-2; D uncertain. The sequenced material came from peripheral blood. DNA for the CDR3: TGTGCCAGCAGCGTTGGAGAACCAAACACCGGGGAGCTGTTTTTT. Translating it yields CASSVGEPNTGELFF.